The entry below describes one T cell receptor (beta chain). This entry comes from a study of T cell responses to AZD1222 COVID-19 vaccine. The CDR3 has 11 residues. Per germline, CDR1 MNHNS and CDR2 SASEGT. Trimming shortened V by 7 bases and J by 6 bases, and 10 bases separated the two germline ends. TCRdb's copy holds only in-frame clones and misses some; the assay was immunoSEQ multiplex PCR. The data show 200,000 or so clones, more than 75% seen once. This material consisted of peripheral blood, taken on day 0 of MenACWY control vaccination. The clonotype originates from an adult in good health. V usage is TRBV6-1 and J usage is TRBJ2-7, with D possibly called TRBD1 or TRBD2 (6 bases each). The CDR3: CASTWGAEQYF. The CDR3 DNA reads TGTGCCAGCACTTGGGGGGCCGAGCAGTACTTC.